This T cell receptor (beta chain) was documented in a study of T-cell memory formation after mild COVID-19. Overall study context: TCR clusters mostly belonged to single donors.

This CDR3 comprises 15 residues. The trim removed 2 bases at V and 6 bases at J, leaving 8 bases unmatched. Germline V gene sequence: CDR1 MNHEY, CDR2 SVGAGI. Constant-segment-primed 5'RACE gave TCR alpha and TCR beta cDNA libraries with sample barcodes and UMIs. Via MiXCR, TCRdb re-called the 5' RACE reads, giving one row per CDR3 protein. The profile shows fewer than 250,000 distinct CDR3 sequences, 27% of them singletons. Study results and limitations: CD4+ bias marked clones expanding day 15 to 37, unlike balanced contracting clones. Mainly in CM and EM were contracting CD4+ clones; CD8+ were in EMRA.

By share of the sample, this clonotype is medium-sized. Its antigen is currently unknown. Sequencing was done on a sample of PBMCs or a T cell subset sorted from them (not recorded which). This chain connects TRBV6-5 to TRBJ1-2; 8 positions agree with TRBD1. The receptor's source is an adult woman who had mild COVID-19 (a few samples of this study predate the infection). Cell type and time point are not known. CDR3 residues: CASSYRQGPADGYTF. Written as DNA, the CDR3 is TGTGCCAGCAGTTACCGACAGGGGCCGGCGGATGGCTACACCTTC.